The next 18 T cell receptor beta chains were all read from a single sample in a study of T cells in Graves' hyperthyroidism and ophthalmopathy. TCR beta CDR3 regions were amplified from RNA transcripts. First-round RT-PCR with HTBI primers amplified the TCR CDR3 region. TCRdb re-derived calls from the multiplex PCR reads in MiXCR, one entry per CDR3 protein. The table lists a few hundred thousand distinct CDR3 sequences, about 12% of them singletons, with around 9.2% in the top ten. The sequenced material came from blood. The receptors originated from a woman aged 18-29 years with Graves' hyperthyroidism.

This clonotype was found many times. CDR3 sequence: CASSLTDGTSVIHEQYF. The CDR3 region has the DNA TGTGCCAGCAGCTTAACCGACGGGACTAGCGTGATCCACGAGCAGTACTTC. The chain joins TRBV13 to TRBJ2-7, with TRBD2 matching over 10 bases. Germline CDR1 PRHDT, CDR2 FYEKMQ (reference sequence). CDR3 length: 17 residues. V shed 2 bases, J shed 5 bases, and the junction held 12 bases outside the gene matches.

This clonotype has only a few counts. This chain links TRBV19 with TRBJ2-3; 12 nucleotides match TRBD2. From germline, CDR1 is LNHDA and CDR2 SQIVND (reference sequence). Unmatched junction bases numbered 5, after V lost 5 bases and J lost 2 bases. CDR3 length: 16 residues. CDR3 sequence: CASSPGLAGYTDTQYF. The CDR3 bases are TGTGCCAGTAGTCCCGGACTAGCGGGATACACAGATACGCAGTATTTT.

Many counts were recorded for this clonotype. The rearrangement joins TRBV7-2 to TRBJ1-1, with D perhaps TRBD1 (6 bases). The ends were cut back, 5 bases at V and 5 bases at J, with 18 bases in the middle. The CDR3 has 15 residues. CDR1 is SGHTA, CDR2 FQGNSA, per germline. DNA of the CDR3: TGTGCCAGCAGCCCCCCCGGGACAATATGGACTGAAGCTTTCTTT. Translation gives CASSPPGTIWTEAFF. Supplemented by reference TRBV7-2 and TRBJ1-1, the full variable domain reads GAGVSQSPSNKVTEKGKDVELRCDPISGHTALYWYRQSLGQGLEFLIYFQGNSAPDKSGLPSDRFSAERTGGSVSTLTIQRTQQEDSAVYLCASSPPGTIWTEAFFGQGTRLTVV.

Ten or more counts support this clonotype. The V and J genes are TRBV6-1 and TRBJ1-2; TRBD1 is a possible D gene (6 bases). Trimming took off 6 bases at V and 4 bases at J, with 12 bases between the two ends. The CDR3 is 13 residues long. Germline V gives CDR1 MNHNS, CDR2 SASEGT. The CDR3 nucleotides read TGTGCCAGCAGCGGCATAGGGGGCTATGGCTACACCTTC. Its protein is CASSGIGGYGYTF.

This clonotype was picked up many times. V is TRBV7-9 and J is TRBJ1-2; tentatively, D is TRBD1 (6 bases). V was trimmed by 1 base and J by 14 bases, leaving 23 bases between them. The CDR3 is made up of 15 amino acids. CDR1 and CDR2 (germline): SEHNR, FQNEAQ (reference sequence). The CDR3: CASSLERLGRGKWTF. CDR3 DNA sequence: TGTGCCAGCAGCTTAGAAAGGCTGGGCAGGGGAAAGTGGACCTTC.

This clonotype was counted many times. V usage is TRBV20-1 and J usage is TRBJ1-5; 9 bases are a match to TRBD1. Germline CDR1 reads DFQATT; CDR2 reads SNEGSKA (reference sequence). The trim removed 1 base at V and 5 bases at J, leaving 6 bases unmatched. The CDR3 sequence is 15 residues long. CDR3 DNA: TGCAGTGCTAGAGGGGGACAGGGTATGGATCAGCCCCAGCATTTT. This encodes CSARGGQGMDQPQHF.

The chain couples TRBV30 to TRBJ1-2; a possible D gene is TRBD1 (5 bases). This CDR3 contains 15 residues. CDR1 GTSNPN and CDR2 SVGIG come from the germline V gene (reference sequence). The V end lost 0 bases, the J end lost 2 bases, and 13 bases lay between the germline ends. The CDR3 spells CAWSVALRDNYGYTF. CDR3 DNA sequence: TGTGCCTGGAGTGTAGCCTTGCGGGACAACTATGGCTACACCTTC.

Many counts were recorded for this clonotype. J is TRBJ2-2 and V is TRBV11-3; the D gene is possibly TRBD1 (6 bases). This CDR3 is built from 15 residues. CDR1 is SGHNT and CDR2 is YENEEA in the germline V gene. Trimming cost V 0 bases and J 4 bases, with 9 bases left between them. CDR3 protein: CASSLDGGTTGELFF. As DNA, the CDR3 is TGTGCCAGCAGCTTAGATGGGGGCACCACCGGGGAGCTGTTTTTT.

This clonotype was counted at least ten times. The genes are TRBV28 and TRBJ2-7; TRBD2 matches 8 bases. From germline, CDR1 is MDHEN and CDR2 SYDVKM. This CDR3 comprises 13 residues. J was trimmed by 3 bases and V by 8 bases; bases with no gene match: 6. In DNA form, the CDR3 reads TGTGCCAGCGTGCCCGGGACTAGCTACGAGCAGTACTTC. This codes for CASVPGTSYEQYF.

This clonotype was detected many times. V and J are TRBV12-3 or TRBV12-4 and TRBJ1-5; possible D gene TRBD1, 6 bases. This CDR3 has 15 amino acids. Trimming pared 6 bases from V and 1 base from J, leaving 13 bases between. CDR3 in amino acids: CASSPQGSSNQPQHF. The CDR3 region has the DNA TGTGCCAGCAGCCCACAGGGTTCGAGCAATCAGCCCCAGCATTTT.

This clonotype was counted many times. The rearrangement links TRBV5-1 to TRBJ2-7; the match to TRBD1 covers 12 bases. Trimming took 4 bases from V and 5 from J; bases not matched to a gene: 7. The CDR3 extends over 15 amino acids. Germline values: CDR1 SGHRS, CDR2 YFSETQ. The CDR3 here is CASSPGQGAVNEQYF. The CDR3, as DNA: TGCGCCAGCAGCCCGGGACAGGGGGCCGTCAACGAGCAGTACTTC.

There are many counts of this clonotype. V gene TRBV6-1 combines with J gene TRBJ1-2; 7 bases are a match to TRBD1. The CDR3 sequence is 13 residues long. With 6 bases clipped from V and 4 bases from J, the junction kept 5 bases outside the gene matches. Germline CDR1 reads MNHNS; CDR2 reads SASEGT. CDR3 loop: CASSSQGSYGYTF. The CDR3 region has the DNA TGTGCCAGCAGCTCACAGGGGAGCTATGGCTACACCTTC.

Ten or more counts support this clonotype. The chain uses TRBV18 and TRBJ1-1; TRBD1 is a possible D gene (6 bases). The CDR3 has 15 amino acids. Trimming took off 2 bases at V and 2 bases at J, with 12 bases between the two ends. Germline lookup yields CDR1 KGHSH and CDR2 LQKENI. As DNA, the CDR3 is TGTGCCAGCTCACCAGGCGACAGGTATAACACTGAAGCTTTCTTT. Translated, it gives CASSPGDRYNTEAFF.

CDR3 nucleotides: TGTGCCAGTAAGAGGGTTGGGGCCGAGCTCCACTATGGCTACACCTTC. Amino acid sequence: CASKRVGAELHYGYTF. The chain combines TRBV19 with TRBJ1-2, with a weak D call TRBD1 (5 bases). CDR1 is LNHDA, CDR2 SQIVND, per germline (reference sequence). The CDR3 is made up of 16 amino acids. Trimming took off 7 bases at V and 3 bases at J, with 21 bases between the two ends.

This clonotype was counted ten times or more. The gene calls are TRBV11-2 and TRBJ1-1; D unresolved. V was cut by 2 bases and J by 0 bases, with 7 bases left in between. Germline V lookup: CDR1 SGHAT, CDR2 FQNNGV. The length of the CDR3 is 14 residues. In DNA form, the CDR3 reads TGTGCCAGCAGCTTATACAGCGTGAACACTGAAGCTTTCTTT. Translated: CASSLYSVNTEAFF. Together with reference TRBV11-2 and TRBJ1-1, the CDR3 gives the full variable domain: EAGVAQSPRYKIIEKRQSVAFWCNPISGHATLYWYQQILGQGPKLLIQFQNNGVVDDSQLPKDRFSAERLKGVDSTLKIQPAKLEDSAVYLCASSLYSVNTEAFFGQGTRLTVV.

Many counts were recorded for this clonotype. J is TRBJ1-2 and V is TRBV7-2; 9 bases map to TRBD1. Germline CDR1 is SGHTA and CDR2 is FQGNSA. Trimming at V came to 2 bases and at J to 4 bases, leaving 8 bases not matched to a gene. The CDR3 runs to 16 residues. DNA for the CDR3: TGTGCCAGCAGCTTATCCGGGACAGGGTCTTCCTATGGCTACACCTTC. Translated: CASSLSGTGSSYGYTF.

This clonotype has ten or more counts. The chain employs TRBV7-8 and TRBJ1-1; the D gene is possibly TRBD1 (5 bases). The CDR3 is 14 residues long. The V end lost 5 bases, the J end lost 3 bases, and 13 bases lay between the germline ends. The germline V gene has CDR1 SGHVS and CDR2 FQNEAQ. The CDR3 nucleotides read TGTGCCAGCAGCAACCGGGACGCTTACACTGAAGCTTTCTTT. Translating gives CASSNRDAYTEAFF.

This clonotype was recorded many times. The chain recombines TRBV11-2 with TRBJ1-2; D gene uncertain. The CDR3 has 13 amino acids. Trimming took 1 base from V and 8 from J, leaving 11 bases between them. Germline V CDR1 and CDR2: SGHAT, FQNNGV. CDR3 nucleotides: TGTGCCAGCAGCTTAGGGTGGACGGGCGGCTACACCTTC. Its translation is CASSLGWTGGYTF.